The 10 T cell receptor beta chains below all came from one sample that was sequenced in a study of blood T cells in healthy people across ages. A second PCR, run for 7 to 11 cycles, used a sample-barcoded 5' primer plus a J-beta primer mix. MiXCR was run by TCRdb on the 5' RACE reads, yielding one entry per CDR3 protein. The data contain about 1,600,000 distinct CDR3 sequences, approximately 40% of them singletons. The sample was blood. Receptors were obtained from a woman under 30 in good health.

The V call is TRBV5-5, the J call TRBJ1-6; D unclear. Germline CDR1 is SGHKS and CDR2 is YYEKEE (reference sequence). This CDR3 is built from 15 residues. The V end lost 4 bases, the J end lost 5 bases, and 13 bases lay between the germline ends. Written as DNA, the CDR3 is TGTGCCAGCAGCCCCGGCCGCGGAGATAATTCACCCCTCCACTTT. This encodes CASSPGRGDNSPLHF. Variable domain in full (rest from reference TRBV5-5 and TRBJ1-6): DAGVTQSPTHLIKTRGQQVTLRCSPISGHKSVSWYQQVLGQGPQFIFQYYEKEERGRGNFPDRFSARQFPNYSSELNVNALLLGDSALYLCASSPGRGDNSPLHFGNGTRLTVT.

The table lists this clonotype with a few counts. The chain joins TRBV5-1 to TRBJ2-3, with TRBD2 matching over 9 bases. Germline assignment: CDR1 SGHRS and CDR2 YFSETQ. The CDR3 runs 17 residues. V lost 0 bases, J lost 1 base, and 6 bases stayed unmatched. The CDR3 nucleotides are TGCGCCAGCAGCTTGGCCGTCGCGGGAGGGGGCACAGATACGCAGTATTTT. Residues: CASSLAVAGGGTDTQYF.

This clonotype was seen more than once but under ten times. Here the CDR3 DNA reads TGCAGTGCTAGCGACCAGGTTTACAATGAGCAGTTCTTC. It specifies CSASDQVYNEQFF. The chain joins TRBV20-1 to TRBJ2-1, with unresolved D. Germline-derived CDR1 and CDR2 are DFQATT and SNEGSKA (reference sequence). The CDR3 is 13 amino acids. V gave up 3 bases and J gave up 4 bases, with 10 bases separating them.

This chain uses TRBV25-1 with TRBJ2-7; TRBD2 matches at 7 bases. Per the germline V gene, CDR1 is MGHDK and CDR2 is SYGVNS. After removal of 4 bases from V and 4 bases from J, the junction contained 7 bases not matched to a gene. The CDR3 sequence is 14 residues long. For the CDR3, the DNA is TGTGCCAGCAGTGTGCCGGGAGGCATGTACGAGCAGTACTTC. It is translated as CASSVPGGMYEQYF.

As DNA, the CDR3 is TGCAGTGCCGAAGGGGGTATGATCACAGATACGCAGTATTTT. Protein product: CSAEGGMITDTQYF. This sequence joins TRBV20-1 and TRBJ2-3, with D possibly being TRBD1 (6 bases). The CDR3 has 14 residues. Between the trimmed V and J ends, which lost 6 bases and 2 bases, there was a span of 15 bases. CDR1 and CDR2 from the germline V gene are DFQATT and SNEGSKA (reference sequence).

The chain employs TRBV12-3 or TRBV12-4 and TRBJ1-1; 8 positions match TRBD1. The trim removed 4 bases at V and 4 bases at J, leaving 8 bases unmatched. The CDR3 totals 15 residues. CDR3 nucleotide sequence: TGTGCCAGCAGTTACAGACAGGGGCCGGGCACTGAAGCTTTCTTT. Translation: CASSYRQGPGTEAFF.

CDR3 amino acids: CSALAGRADTQYF. CDR3 DNA: TGCAGTGCTTTAGCGGGAAGGGCAGATACGCAGTATTTT. This chain links TRBV20-1 with TRBJ2-3, with 8 bases matching TRBD2. The CDR3 runs 13 residues. The junction had 5 bases not matched to a gene; V was cut back by 5 bases and J by 4 bases. CDR1 and CDR2 from the germline V gene are DFQATT and SNEGSKA (reference sequence).

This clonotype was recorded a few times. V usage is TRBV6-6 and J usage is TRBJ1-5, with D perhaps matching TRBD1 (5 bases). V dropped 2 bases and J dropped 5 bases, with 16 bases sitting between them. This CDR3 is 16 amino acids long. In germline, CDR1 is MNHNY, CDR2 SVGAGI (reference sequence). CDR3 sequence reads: CASSYRSRGWDQPQHF. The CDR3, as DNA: TGTGCCAGCAGTTACCGGTCAAGGGGCTGGGATCAGCCCCAGCATTTT.

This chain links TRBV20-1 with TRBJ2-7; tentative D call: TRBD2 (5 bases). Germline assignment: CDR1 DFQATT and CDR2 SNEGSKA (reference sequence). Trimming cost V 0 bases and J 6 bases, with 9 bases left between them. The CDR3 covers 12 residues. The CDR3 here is CSARDTGSEQYF. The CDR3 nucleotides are TGCAGTGCTAGAGATACGGGGAGCGAGCAGTACTTC.

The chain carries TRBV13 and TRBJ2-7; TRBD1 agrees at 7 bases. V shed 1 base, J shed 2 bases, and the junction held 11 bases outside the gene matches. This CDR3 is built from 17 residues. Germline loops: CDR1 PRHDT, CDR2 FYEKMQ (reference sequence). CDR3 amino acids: CASSLAKGAGRTYEQYF. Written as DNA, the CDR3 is TGTGCCAGCAGCTTAGCGAAGGGGGCAGGACGCACCTACGAGCAGTACTTC.